This entry features one T cell receptor beta chain sequence. The TCR beta CDR3 regions underwent amplification from RNA transcripts. HTBI primers served in a first-round RT-PCR, which a second-round multiplex PCR followed. Each CDR3 protein is one row after TCRdb ran MiXCR on the multiplex PCR reads. The sample has 900,000 to 1,200,000 distinct CDR3 sequences, roughly 35% seen once. The CDR3 has 11 residues. Germline V gene lookup returns CDR1 MGHDK and CDR2 SYGVNS. These data are taken from a study of Graves' ophthalmopathy and Graves' hyperthyroidism. The V gene is TRBV25-1, the J gene TRBJ2-5; TRBD2 aligns across 7 bases. The sample comprised peripheral blood or thyroid tissue (not recorded which). This clonotype originated in an adult man with Graves' hyperthyroidism. The CDR3 DNA is TGTGCTAAGCGGGGTCAGGAGACCCAGTACTTC. Translating it yields CAKRGQETQYF.